This is a list of T cell receptor beta chains from one sample in a study of T cells in narcolepsy. This table comes from immunoSEQ multiplex PCR, and its TCRdb copy is limited to in-frame clones, with some not included. The data hold 17,000 or so clones, with around 70% observed a single time. The material sequenced was CD45RA- memory CD8+ T cells from PBMCs. Receptor source: a human donor with narcolepsy. The CDR3 runs from the conserved cysteine through the conserved F or W. Each record gives: clone size, D gene, J gene, V gene, CDR3 DNA, CDR3 protein. D genes are given only for firm matches. Clone size, where shown, is once, few, many, or a class for clones that have expanded.

size: NA; D: NA; J: TRBJ1-1; V: TRBV18; DNA: TGTGCCAGCTCACCAGGAGGGGAGGCCACTGAAGCTTTCTTT; CDR3: CASSPGGEATEAFF
size: NA; D: TRBD2; J: TRBJ2-1; V: TRBV7-9; DNA: TGTGCCAGCAGCTTAATCGGCGGACTAGTGGAGGGCAATGAGCAGTTCTTC; CDR3: CASSLIGGLVEGNEQFF
size: NA; D: NA; J: TRBJ2-2; V: TRBV27; DNA: TGTGCCAGCAGCCAGGGAATGTACGCCGGGGAGCTGTTTTTT; CDR3: CASSQGMYAGELFF
size: NA; D: TRBD2; J: TRBJ2-1; V: TRBV7-6; DNA: TGTGCCAGCAGCTTAGAGGGAGGGCTCTACAATGAGCAGTTCTTC; CDR3: CASSLEGGLYNEQFF
size: NA; D: NA; J: TRBJ1-1; V: TRBV19; DNA: TGTGCCAGTGGATACCGGGAAAATGAAGCTTTCTTT; CDR3: CASGYRENEAFF
size: NA; D: TRBD2; J: TRBJ2-5; V: TRBV14; DNA: TGTGCCAGCAGCCAAGGGCTCTGGCGGGAGTTCCAAGAGACCCAGTACTTC; CDR3: CASSQGLWREFQETQYF
size: NA; D: TRBD1; J: TRBJ1-3; V: TRBV7-9; DNA: TGTGCCAGCAGCACCCTGACAGGGGTTTCTGGAAACACCATATATTTT; CDR3: CASSTLTGVSGNTIYF
size: NA; D: NA; J: TRBJ1-1; V: TRBV29-1; DNA: TGCAGCGTTGGTGCAGGGACGAACACTGAAGCTTTCTTT; CDR3: CSVGAGTNTEAFF
size: NA; D: TRBD2; J: TRBJ2-1; V: TRBV10-3; DNA: TGTGCCACAAAGAGGACTAGCGGGAGGACCTACAATGAGCAGTTCTTC; CDR3: CATKRTSGRTYNEQFF
size: NA; D: TRBD1; J: TRBJ1-1; V: TRBV30; DNA: TGTGCCTGGGGACAGGGGATCTCTGAAGCTTTCTTT; CDR3: CAWGQGISEAFF
size: NA; D: NA; J: TRBJ2-1; V: TRBV27; DNA: TGTGCCAGCAGTTTCTTACAGGGTCCCTACAATGAGCAGTTCTTC; CDR3: CASSFLQGPYNEQFF
size: NA; D: TRBD1; J: TRBJ2-1; V: TRBV15; DNA: TGTGCCACCAGCAGGGACAGGGGGCTAAATGAGCAGTTCTTC; CDR3: CATSRDRGLNEQFF
size: NA; D: TRBD2; J: TRBJ2-1; V: TRBV9; DNA: TGTGCCAGCGGGACTAGCGGGATAAATGAGCAGTTCTTC; CDR3: CASGTSGINEQFF
size: NA; D: NA; J: TRBJ2-6; V: TRBV5-8; DNA: TGTGCCAGCGGTCGTCGCCCCTCTGGGGCCAACGTCCTGACTTTC; CDR3: CASGRRPSGANVLTF
size: NA; D: NA; J: TRBJ1-2; V: TRBV7-9; DNA: TGTGCCAGCAGCTTTCCCGCCCCCGATAACTATGGCTACACCTTC; CDR3: CASSFPAPDNYGYTF
size: NA; D: NA; J: TRBJ2-7; V: TRBV19; DNA: TGTGCCAGTAGTAAAGGGTACAACGAGCAGTACTTC; CDR3: CASSKGYNEQYF
size: few; D: NA; J: TRBJ1-1; V: TRBV4-1; DNA: TGCGCCAGCAGCCAAGGGTCTGAGGGGACTGAAGCTTTCTTT; CDR3: CASSQGSEGTEAFF
size: few; D: NA; J: TRBJ1-1; V: TRBV25-1; DNA: TGTGCCAGCACCCCAAGTGGGGGAACTGAAGCTTTCTTT; CDR3: CASTPSGGTEAFF
size: NA; D: NA; J: TRBJ2-3; V: TRBV5-6; DNA: TGTGCCAGCAGCCCGGGGACCCCGAGCCCAGATACGCAGTATTTT; CDR3: CASSPGTPSPDTQYF
size: NA; D: TRBD1; J: TRBJ1-1; V: TRBV19; DNA: TGTGCCAGTAGTATCGCCGGGACAGCCAACACTGAAGCTTTCTTT; CDR3: CASSIAGTANTEAFF
size: NA; D: NA; J: TRBJ1-2; V: TRBV19; DNA: TGTGCCAGTAGTCGAGAGTCAGTATATGGCTACACCTTC; CDR3: CASSRESVYGYTF
size: NA; D: NA; J: TRBJ2-5; V: TRBV2; DNA: TGTGCCAGCAGTGAAGCGGTAATGGGAGAGACCCAGTACTTC; CDR3: CASSEAVMGETQYF
size: NA; D: NA; J: TRBJ2-7; V: TRBV5-1; DNA: TGCGCCAGCAGCTCCAGGGGGGTAGACAACGAGCAGTACTTC; CDR3: CASSSRGVDNEQYF
size: NA; D: NA; J: TRBJ2-7; V: TRBV9; DNA: TGTGCCAGCAGCCCGCGGGACGGGTACTACGAGCAGTACTTC; CDR3: CASSPRDGYYEQYF
size: medium-sized; D: NA; J: TRBJ1-5; V: TRBV19; DNA: TGTGCCAGTAGTATAGGAAGGGCAAATCAGCCCCAGCATTTT; CDR3: CASSIGRANQPQHF
size: NA; D: TRBD2; J: TRBJ2-2; V: TRBV27; DNA: TGTGCCAGCAGCGTGGGGGGGACCGGGGAGCTGTTTTTT; CDR3: CASSVGGTGELFF
size: NA; D: NA; J: TRBJ1-5; V: TRBV18; DNA: TGTGCCAGCTCACCTCCGGGACAAGGCCATCAGCCCCAGCATTTT; CDR3: CASSPPGQGHQPQHF